The following is a TCR beta chain sequence with its context. This record belongs to a study of blood T cell repertoires in COVID-19. As for the study in general: Sites across the United States, Italy and Spain contributed samples from acute and convalescent COVID-19. T cells, B-cell-depleted T cells, or PBMCs supplied cDNA or gDNA.

Per the original methods: Estimated nucleated cell counts came from reference gene primer amplification. The data were produced by immunoSEQ multiplex PCR, yet TCRdb's version contains in-frame clones alone and is incomplete. That table gives V, J and clone size, and the DNA gave D and trimming. Of more than 150,000 clones listed, over 75% were seen once; the top ten hold roughly 9.2%. This sequence was found in a woman older than 75 with acute or convalescent COVID-19. Material for sequencing was peripheral blood.

The CDR3 loop reads CASRSTGNTIYF. The CDR3 nucleotides read TGTGCCAGCCGGTCAACTGGAAACACCATATATTTT. The V and J genes are TRBV6-5 and TRBJ1-3; D is uncertain. The CDR3 has 12 residues. Looked up from germline, CDR1 is MNHEY and CDR2 is SVGAGI. Trimming removed 8 bases at V and 2 bases at J, with 7 bases between.